This T cell receptor beta chain was identified during a study of blood T cell repertoires in COVID-19. Overall study: There were acute and convalescent COVID-19 samples, and they came from the United States, Italy and Spain. T cells, B-cell-depleted T cells, or PBMCs supplied cDNA or gDNA.

Clones were read by immunoSEQ multiplex PCR, and TCRdb kept only the in-frame ones, dropping some. The sample records approximately 260,000 clones, around 88% being singletons. Those enrolled, adults aged roughly 18 to 89 years, came from around 24 US areas. Allocation to cohorts depended on clinical history reported by the participants. The CDR3 is 14 residues long. Trimming took 5 bases from V and 5 from J, leaving 12 bases between them. Germline V lookup: CDR1 LGHNA, CDR2 YNFKEQ. The sequenced sample consisted of PBMCs or T cells enriched from blood (not recorded which). The clonotype comes from a woman in her 40s with acute COVID-19. This chain joins TRBV4-2 and TRBJ1-4; D uncertain. Written as DNA, the CDR3 is TGTGCCAGCAGCGTGGGCCGTACAAATGAAAAACTGTTTTTT. Translated: CASSVGRTNEKLFF.